A single sample is the source of the 22 T cell receptor beta chains below, sequenced in a study of technical replicates of blood from a few donors. The protocol was immunoSEQ multiplex PCR, while the TCRdb copy is restricted to in-frame clones and leaves out a portion. This table has just over 80,000 clones, about 95% appearing once. The source material was T cells isolated from PBMCs. The source is a human donor in good health.

This chain uses TRBV5-6 with TRBJ2-6, with 7 nucleotides matching TRBD2. The CDR3 spans 18 residues. V was pared by 1 base and J by 1 base, with 8 bases of the junction left unmatched. Per the germline V gene, CDR1 is SGHDT and CDR2 is YYEEEE. In DNA form, the CDR3 reads TGTGCCAGCAGCTTGATCGGGGGGTTCCGATCTGGGGCCAACGTCCTGACTTTC. This translates into CASSLIGGFRSGANVLTF.

A single count supports this clone. This chain links TRBV6-5 with TRBJ2-1, with 7 bases matching TRBD1. The CDR3 extends over 14 amino acids. Trimming at V came to 0 bases and at J to 7 bases, leaving 3 bases not matched to a gene. Germline loops: CDR1 MNHEY, CDR2 SVGAGI. The CDR3 region has the DNA TGTGCCAGCAGTTACTCAGGGGGACAGAATGAGCAGTTCTTC. Encoded protein: CASSYSGGQNEQFF.

This clone is a singleton in its sample. This chain links TRBV7-8 with TRBJ2-2; 10 bases are a match to TRBD2. In germline, CDR1 is SGHVS, CDR2 FQNEAQ. J was trimmed by 3 bases and V by 5 bases; bases with no gene match: 9. The CDR3 spans 17 residues. The CDR3 region is CASSPPPGLAYTGELFF. CDR3 DNA sequence: TGTGCCAGCAGCCCCCCACCGGGACTAGCGTACACCGGGGAGCTGTTTTTT.

The rearrangement links TRBV4-3 to TRBJ2-7; D not certain. Germline V lookup: CDR1 LGHNA, CDR2 YSLEER. The CDR3 length is 10 residues. Trimming left V 10 bases short and J 3 bases short, with 7 bases between. The CDR3 protein is CATLFYEQYF. The CDR3 DNA follows: TGCGCCACCCTCTTCTACGAGCAGTACTTC.

This chain joins TRBV7-3 and TRBJ2-1; 10 nucleotides line up with TRBD2. The CDR3 is 16 amino acids. V lost 5 bases to trimming and J lost 2 bases; unmatched junction nucleotides: 6. The germline V gene encodes CDR1 SGHTA and CDR2 FQGTGA. DNA of the CDR3: TGTGCCAGCAGCGGTAGCGGGAGGAGGCCCTACAATGAGCAGTTCTTC. Protein product: CASSGSGRRPYNEQFF. Based on the CDR3 plus reference TRBV7-3 and TRBJ2-1, the full variable domain is GAGVSQTPSNKVTEKGKYVELRCDPISGHTALYWYRQSLGQGPEFLIYFQGTGAADDSGLPNDRFFAVRPEGSVSTLKIQRTERGDSAVYLCASSGSGRRPYNEQFFGPGTRLTVL.

This chain connects TRBV13 to TRBJ2-3; D is perhaps TRBD2 (6 bases). Deletions cut 4 bases from V and 4 bases from J, with 12 bases between. Germline CDR1 reads PRHDT; CDR2 reads FYEKMQ (reference sequence). The CDR3 is made up of 14 amino acids. The CDR3 spells CASSWGVGADTQYF. For the CDR3, the DNA is TGTGCCAGCAGCTGGGGGGTCGGGGCAGATACGCAGTATTTT.

This chain uses TRBV27 with TRBJ2-3, with 7 bases matching TRBD2. The CDR3 extends over 13 amino acids. V lost 2 bases, J lost 6 bases, and 2 bases stayed unmatched. The germline CDR1 and CDR2 sequences are MNHEY and SMNVEV (reference sequence). The CDR3 loop reads CASSLMGGDTQYF. CDR3 in DNA: TGTGCCAGCAGTTTAATGGGGGGGGATACGCAGTATTTT.

The chain joins TRBV19 to TRBJ2-1, with a tentative D call TRBD2 (5 bases). V shed 1 base and J shed 6 bases, with 13 bases lying between them. This CDR3 region has 15 residues. Per germline, CDR1 LNHDA and CDR2 SQIVND (reference sequence). DNA for the CDR3: TGTGCCAGTAGTATAGCAGCTAGCTTGAGCAATGAGCAGTTCTTC. Residues: CASSIAASLSNEQFF.

The rearrangement links TRBV7-9 to TRBJ2-7; TRBD2 is a possible D gene (5 bases). The CDR3 is 12 amino acids. Germline V gene sequence: CDR1 SEHNR, CDR2 FQNEAQ (reference sequence). Trimming stripped 5 bases from V and 8 bases from J, with 13 bases between. The CDR3 region has the DNA TGTGCCAGCAGCGCCGAGGAGGTGAAGCAGTACTTC. Protein sequence: CASSAEEVKQYF.

V and J are TRBV28 and TRBJ2-3; 7 positions agree with TRBD1. The trim removed 7 bases at V and 3 bases at J, leaving 7 bases unmatched. This CDR3 has 14 residues. The germline V gene encodes CDR1 MDHEN and CDR2 SYDVKM. DNA of the CDR3: TGTGCCAGCACCCCAGGGGGTAGTACAGATACGCAGTATTTT. It codes for CASTPGGSTDTQYF.

V usage is TRBV19 and J usage is TRBJ2-7, with 7 bases lining up with TRBD2. The CDR3 totals 13 residues. After removal of 5 bases from V and 6 bases from J, the junction contained 7 bases not matched to a gene. Germline V gene lookup returns CDR1 LNHDA and CDR2 SQIVND (reference sequence). Here the CDR3 reads CASSQERDREQYF. CDR3 nucleotide sequence: TGTGCCAGTAGTCAGGAGCGGGACCGCGAGCAGTACTTC.

The chain links TRBV10-1 to TRBJ2-2, with 16 positions matching TRBD2. V lost 6 bases, J lost 2 bases, and 12 bases stayed unmatched. The CDR3 loop spans 20 amino acids. Germline CDR1 is WNHNN and CDR2 is SYGVQD (reference sequence). The CDR3 DNA reads TGCGCCAGCAGCGGAATCCCGGGACTAGCGGGAGGGCGAAACACCGGGGAGCTGTTTTTT. Its protein is CASSGIPGLAGGRNTGELFF.

The chain is built from TRBV27 and TRBJ2-7; TRBD1 is a possible D gene (6 bases). The CDR3 spans 14 residues. The V end lost 10 bases, the J end lost 4 bases, and 20 bases lay between the germline ends. Germline lookup yields CDR1 MNHEY and CDR2 SMNVEV (reference sequence). CDR3 in amino acids: CATYPNDRTYEQYF. The CDR3 DNA follows: TGTGCCACCTACCCCAATGACAGGACTTACGAGCAGTACTTC.

J is TRBJ2-1 and V is TRBV7-9, with 12 nucleotides matching TRBD1. Germline assignment: CDR1 SEHNR and CDR2 FQNEAQ (reference sequence). V shed 3 bases, J shed 9 bases, and the junction held 9 bases outside the gene matches. There are 16 residues in the CDR3. CDR3 sequence: CASSFDRDRGRSEQFF. CDR3 sequence (DNA): TGTGCCAGCAGCTTTGACCGGGACAGGGGGCGCAGTGAGCAGTTCTTC.

This clone has more than one count but fewer than ten. V and J are TRBV5-4 and TRBJ1-1; 9 positions match TRBD1. J gave up 4 bases and V 9 bases, and 7 bases lay outside the gene matches. The CDR3 totals 13 residues. Germline V gene sequence: CDR1 SGHNT, CDR2 YYREEE (reference sequence). This CDR3 is CAILQGAGTEAFF. DNA for the CDR3: TGTGCCATACTACAGGGGGCTGGCACTGAAGCTTTCTTT.

In its sample, this clone was seen once. The V call is TRBV11-3, the J call TRBJ2-1, with D possibly matching TRBD2 (5 bases). The CDR3 extends over 11 amino acids. Germline assignment: CDR1 SGHNT and CDR2 YENEEA. V lost 3 bases to trimming and J lost 9 bases, with 6 bases between them. The CDR3 DNA is TGTGCCAGCAGCTTTGGGAGTGAGCAGTTCTTC. It specifies CASSFGSEQFF.

The V gene is TRBV6-5, the J gene TRBJ2-7, with 10 bases fitting TRBD2. Trimming at V came to 5 bases and at J to 2 bases, leaving 3 bases not matched to a gene. There are 14 residues in the CDR3. The V gene's germline CDR1 is MNHEY and CDR2 SVGAGI. The CDR3 reads CASSSGRATYEQYF. The CDR3 nucleotides read TGTGCCAGCAGTAGCGGGAGGGCCACCTACGAGCAGTACTTC.

V usage is TRBV7-3 and J usage is TRBJ2-2; D unclear. Deletions cut 2 bases from V and 1 base from J, with 5 bases between. Germline V gene sequence: CDR1 SGHTA, CDR2 FQGTGA. The CDR3 has 14 residues. The CDR3 nucleotides read TGTGCCAGCAGCTTACCAGAGAACACCGGGGAGCTGTTTTTT. Translation: CASSLPENTGELFF.

Here the CDR3 reads CASSVMRGQGSSGANVLTF. The CDR3 DNA is TGTGCCAGCAGCGTTATGAGGGGACAGGGTTCGTCTGGGGCCAACGTCCTGACTTTC. The chain combines TRBV11-2 with TRBJ2-6; 9 bases align to TRBD1. The CDR3 runs to 19 residues. Germline V gene lookup returns CDR1 SGHAT and CDR2 FQNNGV. J lost 1 base, V lost 5 bases, and 12 bases had no gene match.

V gene TRBV4-2 combines with J gene TRBJ2-3, with TRBD2 matching 9 bases. The CDR3 loop spans 23 amino acids. The junction had 27 bases not matched to a gene; V was cut back by 4 bases and J by 1 base. Germline V lookup: CDR1 LGHNA, CDR2 YNFKEQ. The CDR3 reads CASSRYEDGGEIGGRAGTDTQYF. CDR3 bases: TGTGCCAGCAGCCGATACGAAGATGGGGGGGAAATTGGCGGGAGGGCGGGCACAGATACGCAGTATTTT.

V and J are TRBV4-2 and TRBJ2-5; 15 bases are shared with TRBD2. CDR3 length equals 17 residues. The V gene end was trimmed by 6 bases and the J gene end by 5 bases; junction bases not matched to a gene: 10. Germline CDR1 is LGHNA and CDR2 is YNFKEQ. The CDR3 DNA reads as TGTGCCAGCAGGCAGGGACTAGCGGGAGGAGTAGGGGAGACCCAGTACTTC. Its protein product is CASRQGLAGGVGETQYF.

The rearrangement links TRBV5-1 to TRBJ2-6; D unclear. The ends were cut back, 0 bases at V and 0 bases at J, with 7 bases in the middle. This CDR3 spans 16 amino acids. Germline CDR1 SGHRS, CDR2 YFSETQ. The CDR3 sequence is CASSLGLYSGANVLTF. In DNA form, the CDR3 reads TGCGCCAGCAGCTTGGGGCTGTACTCTGGGGCCAACGTCCTGACTTTC. The complete variable domain, with remaining parts taken from reference TRBV5-1 and TRBJ2-6, reads KAGVTQTPRYLIKTRGQQVTLSCSPISGHRSVSWYQQTPGQGLQFLFEYFSETQRNKGNFPGRFSGRQFSNSRSEMNVSTLELGDSALYLCASSLGLYSGANVLTFGAGSRLTVL.